This TCR beta chain was sequenced during a study of human T cells and chemical hapten exposure. Whole-study context: For sensitization, 2% DPC was applied to an approximately 2 cm by approximately 2 cm patch of upper inner arm skin. Study observations and caveats: Donors' alopecia may make their immune response differ from healthy people's.

The germline V gene encodes CDR1 SGHRS and CDR2 YFSETQ. After removal of 0 bases from V and 0 bases from J, the junction contained 5 bases not matched to a gene. The length of the CDR3 is 16 residues. This clonotype was recorded many times. As yet, its antigen is unknown. Described time point: pre-sensitization, week 0. Stated treatment: therapeutic diphenylcyclopropenone sensitization with weekly scalp DPC. As processed by the authors: TCRs per sample had a median of around 96,000 and ranged from about 23,224 to 700,000. TCRdb re-analysed the RACE reads in MiXCR, keeping a single row per CDR3 protein. These V and J calls rely on TCRdb rather than the paper's analysis. The table lists approximately 400,000 distinct CDR3 sequences, approximately 5% of them singletons.

The sequence was obtained from a woman aged 50 to 60 with alopecia areata. Some clones in this sample may be carry-over from other donors' samples. This specimen was whole blood, taken in connection with sensitization to the hapten diphenylcyclopropenone (DPC). This chain uses TRBV5-1 with TRBJ1-1; 7 bases fit TRBD1. The CDR3 DNA follows: TGCGCCAGCAGCTTGGTACCGGGACAGATGAACACTGAAGCTTTCTTT. Translated: CASSLVPGQMNTEAFF.